This TCR beta chain was captured in a study of blood T cell repertoires in COVID-19. The wider study: Specimens from acute and convalescent COVID-19 originated in the United States, Italy and Spain. In each case, the material was cDNA or gDNA derived from T cells, B-cell-depleted T cells, or PBMCs.

Patients at the Seattle site were enrolled during active infection and followed longitudinally. Study processing details: Amplification of reference gene primers provided the estimated nucleated cell counts. Sequenced by immunoSEQ multiplex PCR; TCRdb stores in-frame clones only, minus some. V and J calls and clone size follow that table, whereas D and trimming were derived from the DNA. The sample includes 70,000 or so clones, roughly 80% of them seen just once. V was trimmed by 0 bases and J by 6 bases, leaving 7 bases between them. CDR1 is SGDLS and CDR2 is YYNGEE in the germline V gene. The CDR3 is 13 residues long.

The chain joins TRBV9 to TRBJ1-5; D call uncertain. Sequenced material: peripheral blood. This sequence originates from a man aged 55-75 years with COVID-19, enrolled during active disease. This CDR3 is CASSVGTRQPQHF. For the CDR3, the DNA is TGTGCCAGCAGCGTAGGAACGCGTCAGCCCCAGCATTTT.